The clone carrying this TCR beta chain was picked up a small number of times. The data belong to a study of blood T cell repertoires in COVID-19. Study overall: Sites across the United States, Italy and Spain contributed samples from acute and convalescent COVID-19.

Germline V CDR1 and CDR2: SGHKS, YYEKEE (reference sequence). The J segment lost 2 bases and the V segment lost 2 bases, leaving 5 bases of the junction unmatched. The CDR3 consists of 15 residues. In the original analysis: Researchers report that nucleated cell counts were estimated from reference gene primer amplification. Assay used: immunoSEQ multiplex PCR; TCRdb lists only in-frame clones, some missing. V and J calls and clone size are copied from that table; D and trimming were computed from the DNA. This table holds 200,000 to 300,000 clones, over 90% found once. What was sequenced was peripheral blood. The chain has TRBV5-5 and TRBJ2-7; TRBD2 matches at 9 bases. This sequence originates from a man under 40 with COVID-19, enrolled during active disease. Here the CDR3 reads CASSFQAGGTYEQYF. The CDR3 bases are TGTGCCAGCAGCTTCCAAGCGGGGGGAACCTACGAGCAGTACTTC. Complete variable domain (other parts from reference TRBV5-5 and TRBJ2-7): DAGVTQSPTHLIKTRGQQVTLRCSPISGHKSVSWYQQVLGQGPQFIFQYYEKEERGRGNFPDRFSARQFPNYSSELNVNALLLGDSALYLCASSFQAGGTYEQYFGPGTRLTVT.